The entry below describes one T cell receptor (beta chain). Its antigen remains unknown. The sample belongs to a study of beta chain features in type 1 diabetes. Overall study results and limits: For patients and controls alike, PCR might favor shorter templates to the same degree.

Sequencing targeted expressed TCRB transcripts, as all isolated RNA had been reverse transcribed. Only in-frame clones appear in the TCRdb table, and some are missing; sequencing was by immunoSEQ multiplex PCR. There are 240,000 or so clones in the sample; 25% to 30% occur only once, and roughly 4.1% lies in the top ten. Losses at the gene ends were 0 bases for V and 5 bases for J; bases not matched to a gene: 7. CDR1 is WSHSY and CDR2 is SAAADI in the germline V gene. The CDR3 length is 16 residues. The rearrangement links TRBV10-2 to TRBJ1-2; 9 bases are a match to TRBD1. This receptor was identified in a man aged 25-45 years in good health. Sequencing was performed on central memory CD4+ T cells from blood. DNA of the CDR3: TGCGCCAGCAGTGAGTCCACAGGGGGCGCAGATTATGGCTACACCTTC. Protein product: CASSESTGGADYGYTF.